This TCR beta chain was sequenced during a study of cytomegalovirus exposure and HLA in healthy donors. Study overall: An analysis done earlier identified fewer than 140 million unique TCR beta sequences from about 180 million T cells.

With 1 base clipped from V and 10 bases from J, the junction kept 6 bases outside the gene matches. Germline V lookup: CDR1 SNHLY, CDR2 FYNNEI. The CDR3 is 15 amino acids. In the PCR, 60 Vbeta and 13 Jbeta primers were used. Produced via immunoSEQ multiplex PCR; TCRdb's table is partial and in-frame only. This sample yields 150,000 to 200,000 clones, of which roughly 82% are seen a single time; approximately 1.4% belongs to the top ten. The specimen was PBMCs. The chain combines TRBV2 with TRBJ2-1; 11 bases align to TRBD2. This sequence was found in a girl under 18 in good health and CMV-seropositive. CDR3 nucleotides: TGTGCCAGCAGTGAAGTACTAGCGGGGGCTACGGAGCAGTTCTTC. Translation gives CASSEVLAGATEQFF.